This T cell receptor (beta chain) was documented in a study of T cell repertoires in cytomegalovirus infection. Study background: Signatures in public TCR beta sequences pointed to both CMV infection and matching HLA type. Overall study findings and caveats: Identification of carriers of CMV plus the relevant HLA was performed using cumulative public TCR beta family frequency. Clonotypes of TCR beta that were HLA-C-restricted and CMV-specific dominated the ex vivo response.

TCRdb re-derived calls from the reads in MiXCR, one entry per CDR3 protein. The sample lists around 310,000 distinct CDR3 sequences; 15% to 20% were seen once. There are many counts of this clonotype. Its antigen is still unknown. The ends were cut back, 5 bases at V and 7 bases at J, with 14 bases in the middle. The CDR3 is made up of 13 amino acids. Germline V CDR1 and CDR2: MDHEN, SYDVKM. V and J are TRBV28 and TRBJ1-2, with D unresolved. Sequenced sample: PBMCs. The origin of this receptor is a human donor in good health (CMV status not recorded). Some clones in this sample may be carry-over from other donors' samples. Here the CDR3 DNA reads TGTGCCAGCAGTACCCACTCGGGCGGTGGCTACACCTTC. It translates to CASSTHSGGGYTF.